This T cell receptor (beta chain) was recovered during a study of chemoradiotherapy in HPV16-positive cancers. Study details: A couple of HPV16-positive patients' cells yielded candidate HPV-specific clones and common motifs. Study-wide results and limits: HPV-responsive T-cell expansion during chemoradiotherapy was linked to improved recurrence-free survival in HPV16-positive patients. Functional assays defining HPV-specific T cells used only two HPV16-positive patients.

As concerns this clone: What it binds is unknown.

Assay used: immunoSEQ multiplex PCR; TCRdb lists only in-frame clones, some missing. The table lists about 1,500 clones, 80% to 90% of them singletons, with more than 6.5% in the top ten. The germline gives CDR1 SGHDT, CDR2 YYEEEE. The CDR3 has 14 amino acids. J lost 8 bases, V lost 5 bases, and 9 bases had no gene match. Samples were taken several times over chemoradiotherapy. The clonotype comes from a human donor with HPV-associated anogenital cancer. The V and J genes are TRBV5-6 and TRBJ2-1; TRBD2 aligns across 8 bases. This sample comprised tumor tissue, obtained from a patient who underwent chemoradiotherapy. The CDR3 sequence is CASRLAGRSDEQFF. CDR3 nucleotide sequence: TGTGCCAGCAGATTAGCGGGACGTTCGGATGAGCAGTTCTTC. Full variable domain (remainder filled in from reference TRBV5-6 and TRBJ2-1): DAGVTQSPTHLIKTRGQQVTLRCSPKSGHDTVSWYQQALGQGPQFIFQYYEEEERQRGNFPDRFSGHQFPNYSSELNVNALLLGDSALYLCASRLAGRSDEQFFGPGTRLTVL.